This TCR beta chain was obtained from a study of cytotoxic CD8 clonotypes in ibrutinib-treated CLL. Study background: The patients comprised approximately ten relapsed/refractory and around 16 treatment-naive cases, around 17 IGHV unmutated.

Here immunoSEQ multiplex PCR was the method, and the copy in TCRdb shows in-frame clones only, minus some. The sample holds 11,000 or so clones, around 82% seen once. With V trimmed by 3 bases and J by 0 bases, 0 bases remained unmatched. The CDR3 loop spans 15 amino acids. CDR1 and CDR2 from the germline V gene are MGHDK and SYGVNS. Comments on this clone: Antigen unknown.

Study results and limitations: Rising at ibrutinib response, clonality subsequently fell back toward baseline at progression. Clonotypes that were public were uncommon, and they contracted or stayed stable on treatment.

V gene TRBV25-1 combines with J gene TRBJ2-1; 9 bases fit TRBD2. The material sequenced was PBMCs, taken at disease progression, from a patient treated with ibrutinib. The TCR comes from a human donor with chronic lymphocytic leukemia. The CDR3 spells CASSDSGSSYNEQFF. The CDR3 DNA reads as TGTGCCAGCAGTGATAGCGGGAGCTCCTACAATGAGCAGTTCTTC.